This entry features one T cell receptor (beta chain) sequence. The antigen remains undetermined. This entry belongs to a study of T-cell memory formation after mild COVID-19. As for the study in general: Among the donors, TCR clusters were largely specific to each donor. Study-wide findings and caveats: Certain responding clones were present in pre-infection memory, suggesting participation of cross-reactive memory. Later expanders leaned CD4+, whereas day 15 to 85 contracting clones were balanced CD4/CD8.

5'RACE, which relied on constant-segment primers, yielded TCR alpha and TCR beta cDNA libraries carrying sample barcodes and UMIs. Each CDR3 protein is one row after TCRdb ran MiXCR on the 5' RACE reads. The data hold approximately 46,000 distinct CDR3 sequences, with roughly 12% observed a single time. Trimming pared 2 bases from V and 4 bases from J, leaving 14 bases between. This CDR3 has 15 residues. The germline CDR1 and CDR2 sequences are SGDLS and YYNGEE. The sequenced sample was PBMCs or a T cell subset sorted from them (not recorded which). V and J are TRBV9 and TRBJ2-3, with TRBD2 as a possible D gene (6 bases). This sequence was found in a man in his late teens or twenties who had mild COVID-19 (a few samples of this study predate the infection). Cell type and time point are not known. This CDR3 is CASSVENSGSDTQYF. The CDR3 nucleotides are TGTGCCAGCAGCGTCGAGAATAGCGGCTCAGATACGCAGTATTTT.